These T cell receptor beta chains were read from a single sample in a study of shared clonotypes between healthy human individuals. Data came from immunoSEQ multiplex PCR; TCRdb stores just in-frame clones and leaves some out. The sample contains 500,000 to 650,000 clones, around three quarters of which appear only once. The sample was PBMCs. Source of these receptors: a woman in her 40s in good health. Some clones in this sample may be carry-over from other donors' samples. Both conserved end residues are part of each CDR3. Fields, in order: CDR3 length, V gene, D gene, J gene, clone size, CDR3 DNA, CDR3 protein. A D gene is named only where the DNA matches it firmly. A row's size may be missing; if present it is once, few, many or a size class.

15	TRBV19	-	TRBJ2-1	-	TGTGCCAGTAGTATAGGAACTAGTCCCCGCAATGAGCAGTTCTTC	CASSIGTSPRNEQFF
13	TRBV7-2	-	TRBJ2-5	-	TGTGCCAGCAGCCCCCACGTGGGGGAGACCCAGTACTTC	CASSPHVGETQYF
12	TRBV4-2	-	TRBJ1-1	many	TGTGCCAGCAGCGAAGGGCCATATGAAGCTTTCTTT	CASSEGPYEAFF
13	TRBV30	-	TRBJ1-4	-	TGTGCCTGGTCGACAGGATCTAATGAAAAACTGTTTTTT	CAWSTGSNEKLFF
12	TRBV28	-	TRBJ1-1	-	TGTGCCAGCAGTTTGATGGTCACTGAAGCTTTCTTT	CASSLMVTEAFF
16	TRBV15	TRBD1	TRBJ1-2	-	TGTGCCACCAGCAGAGATGTGGACAGGGGGCGTTATGGCTACACCTTC	CATSRDVDRGRYGYTF
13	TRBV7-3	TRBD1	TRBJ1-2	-	TGTGCCAGCAGCCTCCGGACAGGGGGTGGCTACACCTTC	CASSLRTGGGYTF
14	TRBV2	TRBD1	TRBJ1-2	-	TGTGCCAGCAGCCTGACAGGGGATAACTATGGCTACACCTTC	CASSLTGDNYGYTF
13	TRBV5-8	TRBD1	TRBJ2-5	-	TGTGCCAGCAGCTCAGGGGGCCGGGAGACCCAGTACTTC	CASSSGGRETQYF
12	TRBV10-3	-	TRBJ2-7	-	TGTGCCATCAGTGAGGTCTCCTACGAGCAGTACTTC	CAISEVSYEQYF
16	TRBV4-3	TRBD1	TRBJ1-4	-	TGCGCCAGCAGCCAAGGACAGGGAAAGGGTAATGAAAAACTGTTTTTT	CASSQGQGKGNEKLFF
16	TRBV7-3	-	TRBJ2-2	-	TGTGCCAGCAGCCTTCACAGGGGAGGGAGCACCGGGGAGCTGTTTTTT	CASSLHRGGSTGELFF
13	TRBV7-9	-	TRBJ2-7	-	TGTGCCAGCAGCCAGGCGGGGTCCTACGAGCAGTACTTC	CASSQAGSYEQYF
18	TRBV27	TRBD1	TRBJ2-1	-	TGTGCCAGCAGTCGTTGGACAGGCCGCGGACAAGTATACAATGAGCAGTTCTTC	CASSRWTGRGQVYNEQFF
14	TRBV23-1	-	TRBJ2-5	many	TGCGCCAGCAGTCAATCAGGGTACCAAGAGACCCAGTACTTC	CASSQSGYQETQYF
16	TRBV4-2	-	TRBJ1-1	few	TGTGCCAGCAGCCAAGTGAACCAGCCAGTTTCCACTGAAGCTTTCTTT	CASSQVNQPVSTEAFF
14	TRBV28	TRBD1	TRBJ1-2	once	TGTGCCAGCAGTTTAAGACAGGGTATTGGCGGCTACACCTTC	CASSLRQGIGGYTF
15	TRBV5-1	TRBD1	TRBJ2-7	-	TGCGCCAGCAGCCTAACAGGGGGCGGGCTCTACGAGCAGTACTTC	CASSLTGGGLYEQYF
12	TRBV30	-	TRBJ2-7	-	TGTGCCTGGAGTACGAACTCCTACGAGCAGTACTTC	CAWSTNSYEQYF
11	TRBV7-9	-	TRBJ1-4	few	TGTGCCAGCAGCTTATATGAAAAACTGTTTTTT	CASSLYEKLFF
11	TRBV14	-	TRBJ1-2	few	TGTGCCAGCTCAACAGGCTATGGCTACACCTTC	CASSTGYGYTF
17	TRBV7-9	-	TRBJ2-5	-	TGTGCCAGCAGCTTAGGCGCGCCCCAGGGTTATCAAGAGACCCAGTACTTC	CASSLGAPQGYQETQYF
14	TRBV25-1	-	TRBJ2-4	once	TGTGCCAGCAAAGGGGTAATCGCGACGGACATTCAGTACTTC	CASKGVIATDIQYF
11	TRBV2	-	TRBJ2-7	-	TGTGCCAGCAGGAGGGTGTCCGAGCAGTACTTC	CASRRVSEQYF
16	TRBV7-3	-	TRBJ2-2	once	TGTGCCAGCAGCCGAGCCCGGGTTGGGGACACCGGGGAGCTGTTTTTT	CASSRARVGDTGELFF
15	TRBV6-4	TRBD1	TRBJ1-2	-	TGTGCCAGCAGTGTCGGGACAGGGGTCCACTATGGCTACACCTTC	CASSVGTGVHYGYTF
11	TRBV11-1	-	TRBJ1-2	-	TGTGCCAGCATAACCGACTATGGCTACACCTTC	CASITDYGYTF
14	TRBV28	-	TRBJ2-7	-	TGTGCCAGCAGTACCAACAGGGACACCTACGAGCAGTACTTC	CASSTNRDTYEQYF
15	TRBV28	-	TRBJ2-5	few	TGTGCCAGCAGGGGACTCGACAGGCCCCAAGAGACCCAGTACTTC	CASRGLDRPQETQYF
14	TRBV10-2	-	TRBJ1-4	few	TGCGCCAGCGGCGCCGGACAAAGTAATGAAAAACTGTTTTTT	CASGAGQSNEKLFF
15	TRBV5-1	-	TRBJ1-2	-	TGCGCCAAAATCAGCGGGACCGCGATCAACTATGGCTACACCTTC	CAKISGTAINYGYTF
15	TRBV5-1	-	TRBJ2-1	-	TGCGCCAGCAGCTTGGCCAATCCCGTCTCCAATGAGCAGTTCTTC	CASSLANPVSNEQFF
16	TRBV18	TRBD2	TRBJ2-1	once	TGTGCCAGCTCACCCGGGCTAGCGGGAGCCGATGTGGAGCAGTTCTTC	CASSPGLAGADVEQFF
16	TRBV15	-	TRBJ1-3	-	TGTGCCACCAGCAGAGCTCCTGCAGGCTCTGGAAACACCATATATTTT	CATSRAPAGSGNTIYF
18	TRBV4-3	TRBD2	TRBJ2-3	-	TGCGCCAGCAGCCAAGTCCTCGCTAGCGGGAGGAGTACAGATACGCAGTATTTT	CASSQVLASGRSTDTQYF
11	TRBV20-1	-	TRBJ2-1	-	TGCAGTGCGAGCGGGTACAATGAGCAGTTCTTC	CSASGYNEQFF
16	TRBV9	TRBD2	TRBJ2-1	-	TGTGCCAGCAGCGTAGGGGGCGGGAGGTCCTACAATGAGCAGTTCTTC	CASSVGGGRSYNEQFF
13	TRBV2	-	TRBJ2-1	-	TGTGCCAGCACGTTTTCCTCCTACAATGAGCAGTTCTTC	CASTFSSYNEQFF
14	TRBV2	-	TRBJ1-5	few	TGTGCCAGCAGTGAAGAACGGAATTATGTACCCCAGCATTTT	CASSEERNYVPQHF
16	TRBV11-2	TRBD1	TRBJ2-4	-	TGTGCCAGCAGCCAATCCCGATCAGGGGGCAGAAACATTCAGTACTTC	CASSQSRSGGRNIQYF
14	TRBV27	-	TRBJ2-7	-	TGTGCCAGCAGCCCCCGGGCCAGTCTCTACGAGCAGTACTTC	CASSPRASLYEQYF
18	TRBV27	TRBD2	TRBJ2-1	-	TGTGCCAGCAGTTTAAAGGGCCCAAGAGCGGGAGGGCCTGGGAAGCAGTTCTTC	CASSLKGPRAGGPGKQFF
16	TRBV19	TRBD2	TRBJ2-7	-	TGTGCCAGTAGTACCATCTTTAGCGGGAGTTCTTACGAGCAGTACTTC	CASSTIFSGSSYEQYF
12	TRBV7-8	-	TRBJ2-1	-	TGTGCCAGCAGCCAACTACTCAATGAGCAGTTCTTC	CASSQLLNEQFF
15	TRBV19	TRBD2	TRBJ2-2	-	TGTGCCAGTCAGACTAGCGGGAGTCCCGGCGGGGAGCTGTTTTTT	CASQTSGSPGGELFF
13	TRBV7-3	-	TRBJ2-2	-	TGTGCCAGCAGCAAGGCCCGCACCGGGGAGCTGTTTTTT	CASSKARTGELFF
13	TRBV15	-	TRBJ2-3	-	TGTGCCACCAGCAGGGGACTCTCGGATACGCAGTATTTT	CATSRGLSDTQYF
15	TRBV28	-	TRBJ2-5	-	TGTGCCAGCAGCTCCCTTGGAGGGTACCAAGAGACCCAGTACTTC	CASSSLGGYQETQYF
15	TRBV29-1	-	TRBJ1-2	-	TGCAGCGTTGGAGGTTTTGGGGGGCCTAACTATGGCTACACCTTC	CSVGGFGGPNYGYTF
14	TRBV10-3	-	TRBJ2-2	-	TGTGCCATCTCGGGAGAATCTGACACCGGGGAGCTGTTTTTT	CAISGESDTGELFF
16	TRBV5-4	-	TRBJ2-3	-	TGTGCCAGCAGCTTGGGCGGCGGGATAGTATCAGATACGCAGTATTTT	CASSLGGGIVSDTQYF
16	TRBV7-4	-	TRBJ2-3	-	TGTGCCAGCAGCAAGGGGGGCAGACGAAGCACAGATACGCAGTATTTT	CASSKGGRRSTDTQYF
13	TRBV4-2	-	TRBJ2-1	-	TGTGCCAGCAGCCAATTAGAGGGCAATGAGCAGTTCTTC	CASSQLEGNEQFF
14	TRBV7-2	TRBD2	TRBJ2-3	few	TGTGCCAGCAGTCGGACTAGCGGGAGTTATACGCAGTATTTT	CASSRTSGSYTQYF
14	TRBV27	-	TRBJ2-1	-	TGTGCCAGCGCGGGGGCGGGAGTGTACAATGAGCAGTTCTTC	CASAGAGVYNEQFF
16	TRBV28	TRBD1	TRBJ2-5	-	TGTGCCAGCAGCCTCAGTTTTAAGCGACAGGGAGAGACCCAGTACTTC	CASSLSFKRQGETQYF